This TCR beta chain appears in the sequencing data of a study of human T cells and chemical hapten exposure. Time point described: pre-sensitization, week 0. Stated treatment: therapeutic diphenylcyclopropenone sensitization with weekly scalp DPC. TCRdb re-called the RACE reads through MiXCR, storing one row per CDR3 protein. The sample records tens of thousands of distinct CDR3 sequences, around 7% being singletons. This clonotype was counted at least ten times. The sequencing used whole blood, collected in connection with sensitization to the hapten diphenylcyclopropenone (DPC). The source of this sequence is a woman aged 25 to 45 with alopecia areata. Some clones in this sample may be carry-over from other donors' samples.

As DNA, the CDR3 is TGTGCCAGCAGCTCCCGGACAAGCCCAACTAGCACAGATACGCAGTATTTT. The encoded protein is CASSSRTSPTSTDTQYF. The chain joins TRBV11-2 to TRBJ2-3; tentatively, D is TRBD1 (5 bases). Trimming took 4 bases from V and 0 from J, leaving 17 bases between them. There are 17 residues in the CDR3. Germline V lookup: CDR1 SGHAT, CDR2 FQNNGV.